The sequence of this T cell receptor beta chain was determined in a study of blood T cells in healthy people across ages. CDR1 and CDR2 from the germline V gene are SQVTM and ANQGSEA. The CDR3 runs 13 residues. Trimming pared 4 bases from V and 5 bases from J, leaving 14 bases between. The second PCR ran about 7 to 12 cycles with a sample-barcoded 5' primer and J-beta primers. Via MiXCR, TCRdb re-called the 5' RACE reads, giving one row per CDR3 protein. The sample lists hundreds of thousands of distinct CDR3 sequences, 45% to 70% seen once, with roughly 24% in the top ten. The clonotype comes from a man between 35 and 55 years old in good health. The chain carries TRBV29-1 and TRBJ2-5; possibly TRBD2 for D (6 bases). The specimen sequenced was blood. The CDR3 loop reads CSVVGAGLETQYF. In nucleotides, the CDR3 is TGCAGCGTTGTCGGGGCGGGGTTGGAGACCCAGTACTTC.